This T cell receptor (beta chain) was obtained from a study of blood T cell repertoires in COVID-19. This clone occurred once. This CDR3 is also generated by other DNA sequences in the sample. The protocol was immunoSEQ multiplex PCR, while the TCRdb copy is restricted to in-frame clones and leaves out a portion. This sample has fewer than 350,000 clones, with 89% found just once. The CDR3 totals 13 residues. The germline V gene has CDR1 KGHSH and CDR2 LQKENI. V gave up 3 bases and J gave up 1 base, with 6 bases separating them. The genes are TRBV18 and TRBJ1-1, with D unclear. This receptor was obtained from a woman aged 40 to 55 who had recovered from COVID-19. Sample: PBMCs or T cells enriched from blood (not recorded which). The chain's CDR3 is CASSPAENTEAFF. For the CDR3, the DNA is TGTGCCAGCTCACCTGCAGAGAACACTGAAGCTTTCTTT.